A single sample is the source of the 32 T cell receptor beta chains below, sequenced in a study of cytomegalovirus exposure and HLA in healthy donors. Researchers ran the PCR with 60 Vbeta and 13 Jbeta primers. Profiling relied on immunoSEQ multiplex PCR, and the TCRdb table lists in-frame clones only, not all of them. The sample consists of 250,000 to 350,000 clones, roughly 90% of them appearing once. Sequences were obtained from PBMCs. The receptor set was obtained from a middle-aged man in good health and CMV-seropositive.

The chain has TRBV25-1 and TRBJ2-7; 13 bases are shared with TRBD2. CDR3 length: 15 amino acids. The ends lost 2 bases at V and 5 bases at J; junction bases unmatched: 3. Per the germline V gene, CDR1 is MGHDK and CDR2 is SYGVNS. CDR3 loop: CASSERGLAGNEQYF. CDR3 DNA: TGTGCCAGCAGTGAAAGGGGACTAGCGGGAAACGAGCAGTACTTC.

The chain carries TRBV5-5 and TRBJ1-3, with 9 bases aligning to TRBD1. Per the germline V gene, CDR1 is SGHKS and CDR2 is YYEKEE (reference sequence). The CDR3 loop spans 17 amino acids. Trimming took 0 bases from V and 7 from J; bases not matched to a gene: 11. DNA for the CDR3: TGTGCCAGCAGCTTGGCCGGGACAGGGCTCCTCCGGAACACCATATATTTT. Protein sequence: CASSLAGTGLLRNTIYF.

The CDR3 DNA reads TGTGCCAGCAGCTTAATAGGGGGTGGCGGGAGGGCCGTAGATACGCAGTATTTT. This gives the protein CASSLIGGGGRAVDTQYF. This chain joins TRBV7-3 and TRBJ2-3, with TRBD2 matching over 9 bases. The V gene's germline CDR1 is SGHTA and CDR2 FQGTGA. This CDR3 region has 18 residues. V was clipped by 1 base and J by 5 bases; unmatched bases: 13.

This chain's CDR3 is CASSKGKRVETYEQYF. The CDR3 DNA reads as TGTGCCAGCAGCAAAGGAAAACGGGTGGAAACCTACGAGCAGTACTTC. This rearrangement joins TRBV21-1 to TRBJ2-5; TRBD2, the table's D call, was not compared with the DNA. The DNA end favors TRBJ2-7, so the J call may be wrong. TRBV21-1 is a listed pseudogene. This CDR3 comprises 16 residues.

The V gene is TRBV27, the J gene TRBJ2-7; D perhaps matches TRBD1 (5 bases). Trimming shortened V by 2 bases and J by 7 bases, and 12 bases separated the two germline ends. Germline V gene data show CDR1 as MNHEY and CDR2 as SMNVEV (reference sequence). This CDR3 has 13 amino acids. The CDR3 protein is CASSLGAAGEQYF. The DNA for the CDR3 is TGTGCCAGCAGTTTAGGGGCCGCAGGGGAGCAGTACTTC.

V is TRBV9 and J is TRBJ1-1; the match to TRBD1 covers 7 bases. Germline CDR1 reads SGDLS; CDR2 reads YYNGEE. This CDR3 spans 15 amino acids. J gave up 2 bases and V 5 bases, and 9 bases lay outside the gene matches. The DNA of the CDR3 is TGTGCCAGCAGGGCATTTGGGACAGCAAACACTGAAGCTTTCTTT. This encodes CASRAFGTANTEAFF.

This chain joins TRBV7-3 and TRBJ2-1; 9 bases agree with TRBD2. Losses at the gene ends were 2 bases for V and 7 bases for J; bases not matched to a gene: 15. In germline, CDR1 is SGHTA, CDR2 FQGTGA. This CDR3 has 18 amino acids. The CDR3 DNA follows: TGTGCCAGCAGCTTAGAGGGGAATGCGGGAGGGCCTCGGAATGAGCAGTTCTTC. This sequence encodes CASSLEGNAGGPRNEQFF.

V is TRBV7-8 and J is TRBJ1-1, with D possibly matching TRBD1 (5 bases). The ends were cut back, 5 bases at V and 1 base at J, with 11 bases in the middle. Looked up from germline, CDR1 is SGHVS and CDR2 is FQNEAQ. The CDR3 sequence is 14 residues long. The CDR3 protein is CASSHPGRNTEAFF. In DNA form, the CDR3 reads TGTGCCAGCAGCCATCCAGGGCGGAACACTGAAGCTTTCTTT.

The V and J genes are TRBV9 and TRBJ2-5; 9 nucleotides match TRBD1. Germline lookup yields CDR1 SGDLS and CDR2 YYNGEE. This CDR3 spans 14 amino acids. The V and J ends lost 2 bases and 5 bases, in that order; junction bases with no gene match: 4. The CDR3 DNA follows: TGTGCCAGCAGCGTCACAGGGGGCGGTGAGACCCAGTACTTC. It is translated as CASSVTGGGETQYF.

CDR3 loop: CASSPGAGPYNEQFF. The CDR3 nucleotides read TGTGCCAGCAGCCCTGGGGCGGGACCCTACAATGAGCAGTTCTTC. J is TRBJ2-1 and V is TRBV4-2; a possible D gene is TRBD2 (6 bases). Germline CDR1 and CDR2: LGHNA and YNFKEQ. The CDR3 is 15 amino acids. Trimming took 4 bases from V and 2 from J, leaving 12 bases between them.

V and J are TRBV6-5 and TRBJ2-1, with D possibly TRBD1 on 5 matching bases. The germline CDR1 and CDR2 sequences are MNHEY and SVGAGI. Trimming stripped 2 bases from V and 4 bases from J, with 6 bases between. The CDR3 totals 13 residues. The CDR3 DNA reads TGTGCCAGCAGTTACCGACAGTACAATGAGCAGTTCTTC. Its translation: CASSYRQYNEQFF.

This chain joins TRBV5-6 and TRBJ1-2; 7 bases are shared with TRBD1. The germline V gene encodes CDR1 SGHDT and CDR2 YYEEEE. V trimming: 4 bases; J trimming: 4 bases; junction bases outside the gene matches: 4. The CDR3 is made up of 13 amino acids. CDR3: CASSDRVFYGYTF. CDR3 nucleotides: TGTGCCAGCAGCGACAGGGTGTTCTATGGCTACACCTTC.

This chain uses TRBV27 with TRBJ1-2; TRBD1 agrees at 7 bases. J was trimmed by 4 bases and V by 3 bases; bases with no gene match: 2. This CDR3 has 13 amino acids. Germline CDR1 and CDR2: MNHEY and SMNVEV (reference sequence). CDR3 coding DNA: TGTGCCAGCAGTTTCGGGACAGCCTATGGCTACACCTTC. Protein product: CASSFGTAYGYTF.

This chain connects TRBV7-6 to TRBJ2-5; perhaps TRBD2 as D (7 bases). Germline V gene data show CDR1 as SGHVS and CDR2 as FNYEAQ. The CDR3 has 15 amino acids. V was cut by 5 bases and J by 5 bases, with 18 bases left in between. The CDR3 coding sequence is TGTGCCAGCAGCGTAACCGGTCGGGGGGCGGAGACCCAGTACTTC. As protein: CASSVTGRGAETQYF.

This chain uses TRBV6-5 with TRBJ1-1; D may be TRBD1 (5 bases). This CDR3 is built from 14 residues. V was pared by 5 bases and J by 3 bases, with 13 bases between. Germline V gene lookup returns CDR1 MNHEY and CDR2 SVGAGI. CDR3 DNA: TGTGCCAGCAGTACATATCAGGGCGACACTGAAGCTTTCTTT. Amino acid sequence: CASSTYQGDTEAFF.

This sequence joins TRBV30 and TRBJ2-5; TRBD2 is a possible D gene (5 bases). The germline gives CDR1 GTSNPN, CDR2 SVGIG (reference sequence). The CDR3 length is 17 residues. Trimming pared 3 bases from V and 4 bases from J, leaving 24 bases between. CDR3 bases: TGTGCCTGGAGGAGACCATTGAGGAGGTCGTTGAGAGAGACCCAGTACTTC. Protein: CAWRRPLRRSLRETQYF.

The chain employs TRBV27 and TRBJ2-1, with D perhaps matching TRBD1 (5 bases). In germline, CDR1 is MNHEY, CDR2 SMNVEV (reference sequence). The CDR3 loop spans 15 amino acids. The V end was cut by 2 bases, the J end by 3 bases, with 11 bases between. CDR3 DNA: TGTGCCAGCAGTTTAGTCTCAGGGCTCTACAATGAGCAGTTCTTC. This gives the protein CASSLVSGLYNEQFF.

The chain links TRBV7-8 to TRBJ2-7; 14 nucleotides align to TRBD2. The V gene's germline CDR1 is SGHVS and CDR2 FQNEAQ. The length of the CDR3 is 14 residues. J lost 3 bases, V lost 8 bases, and 3 bases had no gene match. Written as DNA, the CDR3 is TGTGCCAGCGGGACTAGCGGGAGTAACTACGAGCAGTACTTC. Encoded protein: CASGTSGSNYEQYF.

The rearrangement joins TRBV9 to TRBJ2-1; a possible D gene is TRBD2 (6 bases). The CDR3 runs to 15 residues. CDR1 and CDR2 from the germline V gene are SGDLS and YYNGEE. Trimming took off 7 bases at V and 4 bases at J, with 18 bases between the two ends. The CDR3, as DNA: TGTGCCAGCGGACTGGGCGGGACCTTTTACAATGAGCAGTTCTTC. It yields the protein CASGLGGTFYNEQFF.

The CDR3 DNA reads TGTGCCAGTAGTGCGCCAGGGCCAATAACGGGTGGCTACACCTTC. The encoded protein is CASSAPGPITGGYTF. The chain links TRBV19 to TRBJ1-2; tentative D call: TRBD1 (5 bases). The CDR3 consists of 15 residues. Germline V gene sequence: CDR1 LNHDA, CDR2 SQIVND (reference sequence). V shed 5 bases and J shed 7 bases, with 20 bases lying between them.

CDR3 sequence: CASSLAKRGAYNEQFF. CDR3 sequence (DNA): TGTGCCAGCAGCTTAGCTAAGCGGGGAGCCTACAATGAGCAGTTCTTC. The J gene is TRBJ2-1, the V gene TRBV7-8, with 7 bases aligning to TRBD2. Losses at the gene ends were 0 bases for V and 2 bases for J; bases not matched to a gene: 4. In germline, CDR1 is SGHVS, CDR2 FQNEAQ. The CDR3 runs to 16 residues.

The genes are TRBV27 and TRBJ2-3; 9 positions agree with TRBD2. This CDR3 has 16 amino acids. Germline V lookup: CDR1 MNHEY, CDR2 SMNVEV (reference sequence). V dropped 7 bases and J dropped 6; count of bases not matched to a gene: 14. CDR3 sequence reads: CASKRPGLASSDTQYF. The CDR3 nucleotides read TGTGCCAGCAAACGACCGGGACTAGCATCTTCGGATACGCAGTATTTT.

This clone was detected a few times. V gene TRBV7-9 combines with J gene TRBJ1-4; D gene uncertain. The length of the CDR3 is 15 residues. The ends were cut back, 3 bases at V and 3 bases at J, with 11 bases in the middle. CDR1 is SEHNR and CDR2 is FQNEAQ in the germline V gene (reference sequence). The DNA of the CDR3 is TGTGCCAGCAGCTTCGGTCGGGGTGCTAATGAAAAACTGTTTTTT. Its protein product is CASSFGRGANEKLFF.

V usage is TRBV19 and J usage is TRBJ1-6, with D hard to call. The CDR3 extends over 17 amino acids. The V gene lost 5 bases and the J gene lost 0 bases, with 14 bases spanning the gap. In germline, CDR1 is LNHDA, CDR2 SQIVND (reference sequence). CDR3 protein: CASSGGRVSSYNSPLHF. CDR3 in DNA: TGTGCCAGTAGTGGAGGTCGTGTTAGCTCCTATAATTCACCCCTCCACTTT. Complete variable domain (other parts from reference TRBV19 and TRBJ1-6): DGGITQSPKYLFRKEGQNVTLSCEQNLNHDAMYWYRQDPGQGLRLIYYSQIVNDFQKGDIAEGYSVSREKKESFPLTVTSAQKNPTAFYLCASSGGRVSSYNSPLHFGNGTRLTVT.

The V call is TRBV11-2, the J call TRBJ2-1; the D is unclear. This CDR3 comprises 15 residues. V was pared by 3 bases and J by 0 bases, with 9 bases between. The germline CDR1 and CDR2 sequences are SGHAT and FQNNGV. CDR3 protein: CASSFWRSSYNEQFF. The CDR3 DNA sequence: TGTGCCAGCAGCTTCTGGCGGAGCTCCTACAATGAGCAGTTCTTC. The variable domain in full, completed from reference TRBV11-2 and TRBJ2-1, reads EAGVAQSPRYKIIEKRQSVAFWCNPISGHATLYWYQQILGQGPKLLIQFQNNGVVDDSQLPKDRFSAERLKGVDSTLKIQPAKLEDSAVYLCASSFWRSSYNEQFFGPGTRLTVL.

This chain connects TRBV5-4 to TRBJ1-4; 8 bases align to TRBD1. The CDR3 contains 16 residues. Trimming took 2 bases from V and 3 from J; bases not matched to a gene: 6. In germline, CDR1 is SGHNT, CDR2 YYREEE (reference sequence). The CDR3 spells CASSFRGQGPNEKLFF. The DNA of the CDR3 is TGTGCCAGCAGCTTTCGTGGACAGGGTCCTAATGAAAAACTGTTTTTT. Looking up the rest from reference TRBV5-4 and TRBJ1-4 gives the full variable domain: ETGVTQSPTHLIKTRGQQVTLRCSSQSGHNTVSWYQQALGQGPQFIFQYYREEENGRGNFPPRFSGLQFPNYSSELNVNALELDDSALYLCASSFRGQGPNEKLFFGSGTQLSVL.

The chain uses TRBV5-1 and TRBJ2-3; 7 bases are a match to TRBD2. The CDR3 sequence is 13 residues long. Trimming at V came to 5 bases and at J to 6 bases, leaving 6 bases not matched to a gene. Germline values: CDR1 SGHRS, CDR2 YFSETQ. The CDR3 DNA is TGCGCCAGCAGTTCGGGGGGTTGGGATACGCAGTATTTT. Translated, it gives CASSSGGWDTQYF.

CDR3 bases: TGTGCCAGCAGCCCCCGGGGACTGCGAGAGACCCAGTACTTC. It encodes CASSPRGLRETQYF. The V call is TRBV9, the J call TRBJ2-5; the D gene is possibly TRBD2 (6 bases). The CDR3 has 14 residues. Between the trimmed V and J ends, which lost 4 bases and 4 bases, there was a span of 14 bases. CDR1 SGDLS and CDR2 YYNGEE come from the germline V gene. Supplemented by reference TRBV9 and TRBJ2-5, the full variable domain reads DSGVTQTPKHLITATGQRVTLRCSPRSGDLSVYWYQQSLDQGLQFLIQYYNGEERAKGNILERFSAQQFPDLHSELNLSSLELGDSALYFCASSPRGLRETQYFGPGTRLLVL.

The chain couples TRBV9 to TRBJ2-1; D gene ambiguous. The CDR3 length is 16 residues. Trimming took 0 bases from V and 3 from J, leaving 13 bases between them. Germline V CDR1 and CDR2: SGDLS, YYNGEE. The CDR3 spells CASSVDLSALYNEQFF. The CDR3 coding sequence is TGTGCCAGCAGCGTAGACCTGAGCGCTCTCTACAATGAGCAGTTCTTC.

The rearrangement uses TRBV5-6 and TRBJ2-1; D unclear. V lost 0 bases to trimming and J lost 9 bases, with 4 bases between them. This CDR3 has 11 amino acids. Germline V lookup: CDR1 SGHDT, CDR2 YYEEEE. Here the CDR3 reads CASSLGAEQFF. CDR3 sequence (DNA): TGTGCCAGCAGCTTGGGGGCTGAGCAGTTCTTC.

This clone was observed a single time. V is TRBV10-3 and J is TRBJ1-2, with 7 bases lining up with TRBD1. Germline loops: CDR1 ENHRY, CDR2 SYGVKD. CDR3 size: 16 residues. V was pared by 4 bases and J by 5 bases, with 13 bases of the junction left unmatched. As DNA, the CDR3 is TGTGCCATCAGTGGGGGACAGACCTCCCTTGGTTATGGCTACACCTTC. Its translation is CAISGGQTSLGYGYTF.

A few counts support this clone. The V gene is TRBV11-1, the J gene TRBJ2-2; the D gene is possibly TRBD1 (5 bases). V was pared by 3 bases and J by 6 bases, with 11 bases between. The CDR3 totals 14 residues. CDR1 SGHAT and CDR2 FQDESV come from the germline V gene (reference sequence). CDR3 protein: CASSFSRAAGELFF. In nucleotides, the CDR3 is TGTGCCAGCAGCTTCAGCAGGGCCGCCGGGGAGCTGTTTTTT.